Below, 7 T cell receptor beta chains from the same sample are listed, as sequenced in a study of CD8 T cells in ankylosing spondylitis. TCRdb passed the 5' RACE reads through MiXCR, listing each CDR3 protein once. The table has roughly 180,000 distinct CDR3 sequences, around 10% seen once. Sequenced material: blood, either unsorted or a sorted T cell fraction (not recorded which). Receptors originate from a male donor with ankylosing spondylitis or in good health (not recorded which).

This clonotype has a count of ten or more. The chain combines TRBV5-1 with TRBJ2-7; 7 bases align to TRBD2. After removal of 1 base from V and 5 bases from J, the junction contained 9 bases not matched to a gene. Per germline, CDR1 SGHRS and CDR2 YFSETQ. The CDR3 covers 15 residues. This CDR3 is CASSLLASGEHEQYF. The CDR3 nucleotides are TGCGCCAGCAGCTTGTTGGCTAGCGGTGAACACGAGCAGTACTTC.

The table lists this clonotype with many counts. The CDR3 here is CASSPRGSNTGELFF. CDR3 in DNA: TGCGCCAGCAGCCCGAGGGGGTCGAACACCGGGGAGCTGTTTTTT. The chain couples TRBV4-1 to TRBJ2-2; maybe TRBD1 (6 bases). V was clipped by 4 bases and J by 0 bases, with 9 bases between them. The CDR3 spans 15 residues. Germline CDR1 is MGHRA and CDR2 is YSYEKL.

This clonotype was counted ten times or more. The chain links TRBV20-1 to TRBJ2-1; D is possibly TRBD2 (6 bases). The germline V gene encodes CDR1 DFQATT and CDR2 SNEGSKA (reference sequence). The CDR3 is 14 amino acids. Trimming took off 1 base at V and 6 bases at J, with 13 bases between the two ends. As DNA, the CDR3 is TGCAGTGCTAGAGCAGAAGCGGGCATCAATGAGCAGTTCTTC. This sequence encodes CSARAEAGINEQFF.

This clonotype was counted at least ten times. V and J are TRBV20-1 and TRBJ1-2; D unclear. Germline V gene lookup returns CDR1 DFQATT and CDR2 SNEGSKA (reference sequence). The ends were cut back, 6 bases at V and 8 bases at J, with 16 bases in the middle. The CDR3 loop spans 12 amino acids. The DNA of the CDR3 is TGCAGTGCCGATCCACGGTCGGGCGGCTACACCTTC. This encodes CSADPRSGGYTF.

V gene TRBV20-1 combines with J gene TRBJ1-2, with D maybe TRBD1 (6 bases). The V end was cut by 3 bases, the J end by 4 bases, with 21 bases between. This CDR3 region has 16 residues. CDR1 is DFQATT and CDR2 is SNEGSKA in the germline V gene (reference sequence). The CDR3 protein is CSASPPTGSEPYGYTF. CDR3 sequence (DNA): TGCAGTGCTAGCCCACCCACAGGGAGTGAGCCCTATGGCTACACCTTC.

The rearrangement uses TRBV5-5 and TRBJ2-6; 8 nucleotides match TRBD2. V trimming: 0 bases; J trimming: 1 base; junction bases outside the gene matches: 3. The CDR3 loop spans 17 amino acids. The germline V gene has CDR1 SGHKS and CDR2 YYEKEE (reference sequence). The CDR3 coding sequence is TGTGCCAGCAGCTTGGCGGGGGGGGCGTCTGGGGCCAACGTCCTGACTTTC. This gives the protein CASSLAGGASGANVLTF.

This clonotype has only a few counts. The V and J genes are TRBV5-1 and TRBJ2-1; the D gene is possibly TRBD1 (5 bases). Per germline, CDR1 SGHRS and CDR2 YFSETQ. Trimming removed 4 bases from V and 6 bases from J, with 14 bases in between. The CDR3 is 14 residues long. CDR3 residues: CASSPRTLPNEQFF. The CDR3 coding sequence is TGCGCCAGCAGCCCCCGGACATTGCCCAATGAGCAGTTCTTC.